This TCR beta chain was identified during a study of post-analysis software for immune sequencing data. The table lists this clonotype with a few counts. What it binds is not known. V dropped 5 bases and J dropped 7 bases, with 20 bases sitting between them. Germline V gives CDR1 DFQATT, CDR2 SNEGSKA (reference sequence). The CDR3 has 14 residues. The study, taken as a whole, reports: Patients carried a handful of TRBV segments more frequently than controls did, and TRBV5-6, TRBV5-1 and TRBV20-1 were among them.

The TCR beta cDNA libraries carried unique molecular identifiers. Researchers reported roughly 0.5 million cDNA molecules coming from approximately 1 to 10 million T cells. Each CDR3 protein gets one entry after TCRdb re-called the PCR reads with MiXCR. The sample holds roughly 620,000 distinct CDR3 sequences; roughly two fifths are singletons and the top ten take about 1.5%. The chain has TRBV20-1 and TRBJ1-2, with a tentative D call TRBD1 (6 bases). This clonotype was obtained from a girl aged 10-17 years with multiple sclerosis. The sequenced sample was blood. CDR3 DNA sequence: TGCAGTGCTTCCCCGACCGTGTTCAGGGGTGGCTACACCTTC. Residues: CSASPTVFRGGYTF.